The 24 T cell receptor beta chains below come from one sample, sequenced in a study of patients and donors after allogeneic stem cell transplantation. Each CDR3 protein is one row after TCRdb ran MiXCR on the RT-PCR reads. The sample comprises roughly 960,000 distinct CDR3 sequences, over 15% of which are singletons, and 6% rests with the top ten. The sequenced material came from blood, either unsorted or a sorted T cell fraction (not recorded which). The receptors shown here come from a human donor who was either an allogeneic HSCT recipient or a stem cell or donor lymphocyte infusion donor (not recorded which). It is not recorded whose cells these are; they may come from a transplant donor.

This chain joins TRBV29-1 and TRBJ2-3; D is unclear. V was clipped by 4 bases and J by 2 bases, with 10 bases between them. The CDR3 has 13 amino acids. The germline V gene encodes CDR1 SQVTM and CDR2 ANQGSEA. CDR3 sequence reads: CSVGRKYTDTQYF. The CDR3 DNA reads TGCAGCGTTGGTAGGAAATACACAGATACGCAGTATTTT.

This clonotype was detected ten times or more. The chain couples TRBV6-1 to TRBJ2-5; 8 positions match TRBD2. The CDR3 has 16 amino acids. CDR1 is MNHNS and CDR2 is SASEGT in the germline V gene. V gave up 5 bases and J gave up 5 bases; unmatched junction bases: 13. DNA of the CDR3: TGTGCCAGCAGTCGTATTCCGAGGACTAGCAGGGAGACCCAGTACTTC. Its translation: CASSRIPRTSRETQYF.

This chain uses TRBV5-1 with TRBJ2-7; D remains ambiguous. V lost 7 bases and J 6 bases, leaving 14 bases between the germline ends. Germline CDR1 and CDR2: SGHRS and YFSETQ. The CDR3 length is 12 residues. The CDR3 nucleotides are TGCGCCAGCGACAAAAGGAAACTCGAGCAGTACTTC. Its translation is CASDKRKLEQYF.

The rearrangement joins TRBV7-3 to TRBJ2-1; D is ambiguous. CDR1 is SGHTA and CDR2 is FQGTGA in the germline V gene. The CDR3 length is 14 residues. Trimming stripped 5 bases from V and 0 bases from J, with 8 bases between. CDR3 in amino acids: CASSPSISYNEQFF. CDR3 in DNA: TGTGCCAGCAGCCCCTCCATCTCCTACAATGAGCAGTTCTTC.

This clonotype turned up a few times. This chain joins TRBV24-1 and TRBJ2-3; TRBD2 agrees at 12 bases. There are 17 residues in the CDR3. Germline CDR1 KGHDR, CDR2 SFDVKD. After removal of 4 bases from V and 3 bases from J, the junction contained 7 bases not matched to a gene. In DNA, the CDR3 is TGTGCCACCAGTGACCAGACTAGCGGGAGAGGGACAGATACGCAGTATTTT. This codes for CATSDQTSGRGTDTQYF.

Only a few counts were recorded for this clonotype. V and J are TRBV3-1 and TRBJ2-5; D not resolved. With 0 bases removed from V and 11 bases from J, the gap between germline ends came to 7 bases. Germline CDR1 reads LGHDT; CDR2 reads YNNKEL (reference sequence). The CDR3 sequence is 11 residues long. CDR3 sequence (DNA): TGTGCCAGCAGCCAAGATCTGCCACAGTACTTC. Translating gives CASSQDLPQYF.

The sample holds a few counts of this clonotype. V gene TRBV7-8 combines with J gene TRBJ2-3, with TRBD2 matching 10 bases. Germline values: CDR1 SGHVS, CDR2 FQNEAQ. The V segment lost 2 bases and the J segment 4 bases; nucleotides outside the gene matches: 9. CDR3 size: 17 residues. The DNA for the CDR3 is TGTGCCAGCAGCTTACGAACTAGCGGGGTCCGGGCAGATACGCAGTATTTT. Protein: CASSLRTSGVRADTQYF.

The CDR3 region is CASSEQISSYNEQFF. CDR3 bases: TGTGCCAGCAGTGAACAGATAAGCTCCTACAATGAGCAGTTCTTC. The V and J genes are TRBV12-3 or TRBV12-4 and TRBJ2-1; no clear D gene. Trimming pared 5 bases from V and 0 bases from J, leaving 11 bases between. The CDR3 spans 15 residues.

The V and J genes are TRBV30 and TRBJ2-2, with D unclear. V lost 2 bases to trimming and J lost 3 bases, with 4 bases between them. The CDR3 extends over 12 amino acids. Germline assignment: CDR1 GTSNPN and CDR2 SVGIG (reference sequence). The chain's CDR3 is CAWSRDTGELFF. Here the CDR3 DNA reads TGTGCCTGGAGTAGGGACACCGGGGAGCTGTTTTTT.

This chain links TRBV19 with TRBJ1-6; no definite D call. CDR3 length: 14 residues. Trimming took off 7 bases at V and 4 bases at J, with 11 bases between the two ends. Germline lookup yields CDR1 LNHDA and CDR2 SQIVND (reference sequence). The CDR3 sequence: CASTRSLYNSPLHF. The CDR3 DNA is TGTGCCAGTACCCGGAGTCTGTATAATTCACCCCTCCACTTT.

The table lists this clonotype with a few counts. This chain joins TRBV7-2 and TRBJ1-2; no clear D. The germline V gene has CDR1 SGHTA and CDR2 FQGNSA. The CDR3 is 12 residues long. V lost 3 bases and J lost 8, with 10 bases in between. CDR3 residues: CASSFSVEGYTF. CDR3 nucleotide sequence: TGTGCCAGCAGCTTCTCGGTCGAGGGCTACACCTTC.

Only a few counts were recorded for this clonotype. CDR3 nucleotides: TGCAGTGCTAGAAGGACGGGACTCCAGTCCTACGAGCAGTACTTC. Protein sequence: CSARRTGLQSYEQYF. V is TRBV20-1 and J is TRBJ2-7, with a possible D match to TRBD2 (6 bases). The V and J ends lost 2 bases and 1 base respectively, with 15 bases between them. This CDR3 region has 15 residues. Per the germline V gene, CDR1 is DFQATT and CDR2 is SNEGSKA (reference sequence).

The chain employs TRBV5-1 and TRBJ2-4; 7 positions agree with TRBD1. Unmatched junction bases numbered 20, after V lost 2 bases and J lost 3 bases. The CDR3 runs 20 residues. CDR1 is SGHRS, CDR2 YFSETQ, per germline. CDR3 nucleotides: TGCGCCAGCAGCTTCGCAATTAAAACCGTGACAGGGCCTAACAAAAACATTCAGTACTTC. This sequence encodes CASSFAIKTVTGPNKNIQYF.

The CDR3 spells CASSPSVTYEQYF. The CDR3 region has the DNA TGTGCCAGCAGTCCCTCAGTTACCTACGAGCAGTACTTC. The chain couples TRBV27 to TRBJ2-7; D is uncertain. The length of the CDR3 is 13 residues. V gave up 5 bases and J gave up 2 bases, with 10 bases separating them. Germline V gene lookup returns CDR1 MNHEY and CDR2 SMNVEV (reference sequence).

In its sample, this clonotype was seen a few times. This chain joins TRBV6-6 and TRBJ1-6, with D perhaps matching TRBD1 (5 bases). There are 13 residues in the CDR3. V lost 6 bases to trimming and J lost 7 bases, with 10 bases between them. The germline V gene has CDR1 MNHNY and CDR2 SVGAGI (reference sequence). This CDR3 reads CASSQGPNSPLHF. For the CDR3, the DNA is TGTGCCAGCAGCCAGGGACCCAATTCACCCCTCCACTTT.

This chain uses TRBV27 with TRBJ2-3; 13 bases are a match to TRBD2. Germline V gives CDR1 MNHEY, CDR2 SMNVEV (reference sequence). This CDR3 has 15 amino acids. V trimming: 7 bases; J trimming: 5 bases; junction bases outside the gene matches: 6. The CDR3 sequence is CASTPLAGGGDTQYF. CDR3 in DNA: TGTGCCAGCACCCCACTAGCGGGAGGGGGAGATACGCAGTATTTT.

This clonotype was detected only a few times. J is TRBJ2-4 and V is TRBV15, with 8 nucleotides matching TRBD2. Per the germline V gene, CDR1 is LNHNV and CDR2 is YYDKDF (reference sequence). CDR3 length: 17 residues. The junction had 12 bases not matched to a gene; V was cut back by 0 bases and J by 8 bases. As DNA, the CDR3 is TGTGCCACCAGCAGAGATTCAATGGGCGGGAGGAGTTACATTCAGTACTTC. Amino acid sequence: CATSRDSMGGRSYIQYF.

The rearrangement uses TRBV12-3 or TRBV12-4 and TRBJ2-3; D unclear. The CDR3 extends over 12 amino acids. With 7 bases removed from V and 7 bases from J, the gap between germline ends came to 12 bases. CDR3 region: CASTQRRHTQYF. CDR3 nucleotides: TGTGCCAGCACCCAAAGACGTCATACGCAGTATTTT.

This clonotype was counted between two and nine times. J is TRBJ1-5 and V is TRBV12-3 or TRBV12-4; 9 nucleotides agree with TRBD1. Trimming removed 6 bases from V and 7 bases from J; junction bases left unmatched: 10. This CDR3 is 15 amino acids long. Here the CDR3 reads CASSPTGGGSQPQHF. The CDR3 nucleotides read TGTGCCAGCAGCCCTACAGGGGGCGGTTCGCAGCCCCAGCATTTT.

This clonotype appeared a few times. This chain links TRBV9 with TRBJ2-4; D is unclear. The CDR3 is 16 amino acids. Trimming pared 3 bases from V and 0 bases from J, leaving 13 bases between. In germline, CDR1 is SGDLS, CDR2 YYNGEE. This CDR3 is CASSGLPGLAKNIQYF. The CDR3 DNA reads as TGTGCCAGCAGCGGCCTTCCGGGCCTAGCCAAAAACATTCAGTACTTC.

In this sample, this clonotype turned up a few times. This chain uses TRBV6-5 with TRBJ2-1; D remains unclear. The CDR3 runs 11 residues. Trimming cost V 2 bases and J 12 bases, with 8 bases left between them. Germline V gene sequence: CDR1 MNHEY, CDR2 SVGAGI. Here the CDR3 reads CASSYPGSQFF. The CDR3 region has the DNA TGTGCCAGCAGTTACCCAGGTTCGCAGTTCTTC.

This clonotype came up a few times. The genes are TRBV20-1 and TRBJ2-7; no definite D call. Trimming stripped 2 bases from V and 6 bases from J, with 8 bases between. The CDR3 spans 11 residues. Germline CDR1 reads DFQATT; CDR2 reads SNEGSKA (reference sequence). CDR3 sequence (DNA): TGCAGTGCTAGATCCGGTCCCGAGCAGTACTTC. Its translation: CSARSGPEQYF.

The chain couples TRBV9 to TRBJ2-1; no definite D call. This CDR3 contains 16 residues. V was shortened by 4 bases and J by 0 bases, with 14 bases between the two germline ends. Germline lookup yields CDR1 SGDLS and CDR2 YYNGEE. CDR3 in DNA: TGTGCCAGCAGCCCATACCCCGGTAGCTCCTACAATGAGCAGTTCTTC. It encodes CASSPYPGSSYNEQFF.

The V gene is TRBV7-9, the J gene TRBJ2-5; perhaps D is TRBD1 or TRBD2 (5 bases each). The germline gives CDR1 SEHNR, CDR2 FQNEAQ (reference sequence). The CDR3 runs to 13 residues. The ends were cut back, 7 bases at V and 4 bases at J, with 13 bases in the middle. The CDR3 here is CASTSAGRETQYF. The CDR3 nucleotides read TGTGCCAGCACCTCGGCAGGGAGAGAGACCCAGTACTTC.